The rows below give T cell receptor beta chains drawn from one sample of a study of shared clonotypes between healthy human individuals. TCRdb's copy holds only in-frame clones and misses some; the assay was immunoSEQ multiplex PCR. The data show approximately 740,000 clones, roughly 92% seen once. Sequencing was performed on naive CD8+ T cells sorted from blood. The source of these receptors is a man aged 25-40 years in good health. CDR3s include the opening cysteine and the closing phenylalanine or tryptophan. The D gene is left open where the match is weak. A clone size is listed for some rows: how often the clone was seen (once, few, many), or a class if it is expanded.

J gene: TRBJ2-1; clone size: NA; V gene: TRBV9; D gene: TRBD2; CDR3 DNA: TGTGCCAGCAGCCATCCCACTAGCGGGAGCTACAATGAGCAGTTCTTC; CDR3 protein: CASSHPTSGSYNEQFF
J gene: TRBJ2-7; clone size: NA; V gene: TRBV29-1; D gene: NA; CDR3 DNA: TGCAGCGCCGGAGGGGTAGGGAGCGACGAGCAGTACTTC; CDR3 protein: CSAGGVGSDEQYF
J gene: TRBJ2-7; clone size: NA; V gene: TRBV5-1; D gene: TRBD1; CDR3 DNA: TGCGCCAGCAGCTTAGGACAGGTTATACCCTACGAGCAGTACTTC; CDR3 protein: CASSLGQVIPYEQYF
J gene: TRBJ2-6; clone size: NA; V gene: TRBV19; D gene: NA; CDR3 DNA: TGTGCCAGTGCGACAGTACCCGGGGCCAACGTCCTGACTTTC; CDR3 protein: CASATVPGANVLTF
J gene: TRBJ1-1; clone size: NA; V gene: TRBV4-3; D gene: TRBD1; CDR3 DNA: TGCGCCAGCAGCCAAGATCAAGCGGACAGGGGCGAGTTCACTGAAGCTTTCTTT; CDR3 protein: CASSQDQADRGEFTEAFF
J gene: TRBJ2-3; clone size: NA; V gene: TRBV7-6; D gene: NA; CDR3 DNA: TGTGCCAGCAGCTTCGCTAGCGGCACAGATACGCAGTATTTT; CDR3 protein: CASSFASGTDTQYF
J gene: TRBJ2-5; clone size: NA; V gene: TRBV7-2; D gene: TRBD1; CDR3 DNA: TGTGCCAGCAGGTCGGACAGGCTCGGTTGGTACTTC; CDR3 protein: CASRSDRLGWYF
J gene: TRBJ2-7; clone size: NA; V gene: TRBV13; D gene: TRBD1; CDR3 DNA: TGTGCCAGCAGCTTCGGGTTACAGGGGTCCTACGAGCAGTACTTC; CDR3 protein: CASSFGLQGSYEQYF
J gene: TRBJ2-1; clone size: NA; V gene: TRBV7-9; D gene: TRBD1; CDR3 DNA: TGTGCCAGCAGCTCCGCTGGGACAGGGTACGACAATGAGCAGTTCTTC; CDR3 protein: CASSSAGTGYDNEQFF
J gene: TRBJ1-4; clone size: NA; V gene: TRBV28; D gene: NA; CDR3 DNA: TGTGCCAGCACCGACATCGGGGGCAGTGAAAATGAAAAACTGTTTTTT; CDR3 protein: CASTDIGGSENEKLFF
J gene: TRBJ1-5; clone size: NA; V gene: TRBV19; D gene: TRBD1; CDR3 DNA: TGTGCCAGTAGTGAAGGGACAGCCGCTAATCAGCCCCAGCATTTT; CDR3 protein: CASSEGTAANQPQHF
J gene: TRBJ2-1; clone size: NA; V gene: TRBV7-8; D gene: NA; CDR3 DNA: TGTGCCAGCAGCTTAGTTGGTAGGGGACCCAATGAGCAGTTCTTC; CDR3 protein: CASSLVGRGPNEQFF
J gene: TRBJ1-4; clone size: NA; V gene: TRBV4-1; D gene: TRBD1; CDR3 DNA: TGCGCCAGCAGCCAAGGTGAGGGACAGCGAAATGAAAAACTGTTTTTT; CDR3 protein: CASSQGEGQRNEKLFF
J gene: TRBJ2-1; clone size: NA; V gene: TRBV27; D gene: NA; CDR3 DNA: TGTGCCAGCAGTTTTGGGGGGAATGAGCAGTTCTTC; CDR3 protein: CASSFGGNEQFF
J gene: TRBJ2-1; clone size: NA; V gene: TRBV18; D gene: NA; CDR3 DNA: TGTGCCAGCTCACCCCCAACGCGTTCCTCCTACAATGAGCAGTTCTTC; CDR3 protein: CASSPPTRSSYNEQFF
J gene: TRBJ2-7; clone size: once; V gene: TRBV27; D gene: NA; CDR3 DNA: TGTGCCAGCAGTTTTGAGGCTACTCCTTACTACGAGCAGTACTTC; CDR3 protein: CASSFEATPYYEQYF
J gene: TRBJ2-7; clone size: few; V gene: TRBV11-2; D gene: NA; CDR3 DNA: TGTGCCAGCAGCTTAGTAAACTACGAGCAGTACTTC; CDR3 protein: CASSLVNYEQYF
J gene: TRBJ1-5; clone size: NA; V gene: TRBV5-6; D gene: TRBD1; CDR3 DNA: TGTGCCAGCAGTTTCGGGACAGGCCACAATCAGCCCCAGCATTTT; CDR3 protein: CASSFGTGHNQPQHF
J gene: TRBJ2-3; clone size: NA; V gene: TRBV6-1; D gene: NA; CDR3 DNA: TGTGCCAGCAGCCTCGACGGAGACACAGATACGCAGTATTTT; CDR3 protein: CASSLDGDTDTQYF
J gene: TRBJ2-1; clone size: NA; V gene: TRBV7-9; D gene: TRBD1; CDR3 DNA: TGTGCCAGCAGCTCTACCGAGATCGCCGGGACAGGGGAGGGCAATGAGCAGTTCTTC; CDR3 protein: CASSSTEIAGTGEGNEQFF
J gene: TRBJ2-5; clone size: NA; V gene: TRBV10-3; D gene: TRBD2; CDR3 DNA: TGTGCCACCCATAGCGGGAGAAAGGAAGAGACCCAGTACTTC; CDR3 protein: CATHSGRKEETQYF
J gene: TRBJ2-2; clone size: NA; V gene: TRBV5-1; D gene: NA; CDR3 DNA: TGCGCCAGCAGCTTTGCCGGGGAGCTGTTTTTT; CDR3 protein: CASSFAGELFF
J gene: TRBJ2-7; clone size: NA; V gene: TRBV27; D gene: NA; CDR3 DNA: TGTGCCAGCAGTTTAGGGCTACCTAGCTCCTACGAGCAGTACTTC; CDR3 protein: CASSLGLPSSYEQYF
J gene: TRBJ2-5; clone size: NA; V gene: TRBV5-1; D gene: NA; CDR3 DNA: TGCGCCAGCAGCTTCTCAACAGGGTCAGAGACCCAGTACTTC; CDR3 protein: CASSFSTGSETQYF
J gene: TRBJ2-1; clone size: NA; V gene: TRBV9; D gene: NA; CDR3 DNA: TGTGCCAGCAGAGGTAGCGGAAAGCAGTTCTTC; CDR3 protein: CASRGSGKQFF
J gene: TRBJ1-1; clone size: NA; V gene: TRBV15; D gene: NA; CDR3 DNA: TGTGCCACCAGCACCCAACGCGACATGAACACTGAAGCTTTCTTT; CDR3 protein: CATSTQRDMNTEAFF
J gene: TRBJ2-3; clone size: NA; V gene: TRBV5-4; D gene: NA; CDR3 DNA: TGTGCCAGCAGCTTGGGTCGCCCGCTAGACAACACAGATACGCAGTATTTT; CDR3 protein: CASSLGRPLDNTDTQYF
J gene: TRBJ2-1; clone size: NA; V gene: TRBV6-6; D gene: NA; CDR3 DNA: TGTGCCAGCAGTGACTCGTTGGGCTCCTACAATGAGCAGTTCTTC; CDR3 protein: CASSDSLGSYNEQFF
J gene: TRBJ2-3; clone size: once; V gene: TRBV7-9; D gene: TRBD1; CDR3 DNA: TGTGCCAGCAGCTTATTGATGGGGCAGGGGGCAGATACGCAGTATTTT; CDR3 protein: CASSLLMGQGADTQYF
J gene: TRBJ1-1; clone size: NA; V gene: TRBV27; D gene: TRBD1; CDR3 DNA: TGTGCCAGCAGTTTAGGGACAGTTGGAACTGAAGCTTTCTTT; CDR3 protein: CASSLGTVGTEAFF
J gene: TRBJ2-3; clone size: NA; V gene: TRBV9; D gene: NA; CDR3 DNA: TGTGCCAGCAGCACCTACTGGGGGGAGCGCGCAGATACGCAGTATTTT; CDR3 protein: CASSTYWGERADTQYF
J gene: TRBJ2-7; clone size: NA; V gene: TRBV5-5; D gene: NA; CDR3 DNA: TGTGCCAGCAGCTATTCGAGGGGAACCTACGAGCAGTACTTC; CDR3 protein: CASSYSRGTYEQYF
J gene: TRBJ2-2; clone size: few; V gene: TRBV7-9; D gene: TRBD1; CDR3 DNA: TGTGCCAGCACCCAATCCGGGACAGCCACCGGGGAGCTGTTTTTT; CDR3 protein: CASTQSGTATGELFF
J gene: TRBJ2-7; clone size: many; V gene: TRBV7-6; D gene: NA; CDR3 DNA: TGTGCCAGCAGCTTCGCCGTAGGTAGAGGAGGCGAGCAGTACTTC; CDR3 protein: CASSFAVGRGGEQYF
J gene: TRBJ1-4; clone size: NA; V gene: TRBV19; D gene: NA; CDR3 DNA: TGTGCCAGTAGTATTGTAGCAGGGTGGAATGAAAAACTGTTTTTT; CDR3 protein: CASSIVAGWNEKLFF
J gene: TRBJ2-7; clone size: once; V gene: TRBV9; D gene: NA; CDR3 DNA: TGTGCCAGCAGCGTACAGGGTACCTACGAGCAGTACTTC; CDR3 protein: CASSVQGTYEQYF
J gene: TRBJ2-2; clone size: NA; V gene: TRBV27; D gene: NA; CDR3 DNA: TGTGCCAGCAGTTTATCGGGCGGGGAGCTGTTTTTT; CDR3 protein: CASSLSGGELFF
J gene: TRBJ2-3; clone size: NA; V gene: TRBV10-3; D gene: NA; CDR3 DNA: TGTGCCATCAGTGTTGGGTCCACAGATACGCAGTATTTT; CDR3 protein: CAISVGSTDTQYF
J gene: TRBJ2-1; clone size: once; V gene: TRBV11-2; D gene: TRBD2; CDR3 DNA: TGTGCCAGCAGCTCGATCAAGGGGCGGGAGGACTACAATGAGCAGTTCTTC; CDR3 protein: CASSSIKGREDYNEQFF